These 13 T cell receptor beta chains share one sample of origin, sequenced in a study of T cells in Graves' hyperthyroidism and ophthalmopathy. From RNA transcripts, TCR beta CDR3 regions were amplified. The HTBI primer set served for first-round RT-PCR of the TCR CDR3. TCRdb processed the multiplex PCR reads anew with MiXCR; each CDR3 protein has one entry. The profile covers around 300,000 distinct CDR3 sequences, with 12% to 15% appearing a single time and 7.9% taken by the ten largest. Sequenced: blood. The receptors here all came from a woman aged 35 to 49 with Graves' hyperthyroidism.

This clonotype has at least ten counts. The chain carries TRBV30 and TRBJ1-1; D call uncertain. Germline CDR1 GTSNPN, CDR2 SVGIG (reference sequence). V lost 1 base, J lost 1 base, and 4 bases lay in between. The CDR3 extends over 12 amino acids. The CDR3 coding sequence is TGTGCCTGGAGTGGAGAGAACACTGAAGCTTTCTTT. Translating it yields CAWSGENTEAFF.

The DNA for the CDR3 is TGTGCCAGCAGTTACACCGGGACAGGCTACGAGCAGTACTTC. It yields the protein CASSYTGTGYEQYF. The chain links TRBV6-9 to TRBJ2-7; 8 nucleotides match TRBD1. This CDR3 spans 14 amino acids. The V gene end was trimmed by 3 bases and the J gene end by 3 bases; junction bases not matched to a gene: 4. Germline V gene lookup returns CDR1 MNHGY and CDR2 SVAAGI.

The chain has TRBV24-1 and TRBJ2-3, with 8 bases that match TRBD2. Unmatched junction bases numbered 1, after V lost 6 bases and J lost 0 bases. This CDR3 is built from 14 residues. CDR1 and CDR2 from the germline V gene are KGHDR and SFDVKD. CDR3 DNA: TGTGCCACCAGTTCGGGAGGGAGCACAGATACGCAGTATTTT. This translates into CATSSGGSTDTQYF.

Ten or more counts support this clonotype. The rearrangement uses TRBV28 and TRBJ1-4, with 7 bases lining up with TRBD1. Germline trimming cut 8 bases from V and 7 bases from J; bases unmatched to any gene: 10. The CDR3 length is 14 residues. Germline CDR1 MDHEN, CDR2 SYDVKM. This CDR3 is CASGLSGGSEKLFF. The CDR3 nucleotides are TGTGCCAGCGGATTATCAGGGGGAAGTGAAAAACTGTTTTTT.

This clonotype was recorded at least ten times. This chain connects TRBV2 to TRBJ2-2; TRBD2 is a possible D gene (6 bases). V lost 4 bases to trimming and J lost 3 bases, with 9 bases between them. Germline V gene lookup returns CDR1 SNHLY and CDR2 FYNNEI. This CDR3 has 14 amino acids. In DNA form, the CDR3 reads TGTGCCAGCAGTGGGGGGGACTACACCGGGGAGCTGTTTTTT. Its translation is CASSGGDYTGELFF.

Many counts were recorded for this clonotype. This chain uses TRBV7-9 with TRBJ1-1, with TRBD1 matching over 8 bases. This CDR3 has 15 residues. V gave up 1 base and J gave up 6 bases; unmatched junction bases: 7. The germline V gene encodes CDR1 SEHNR and CDR2 FQNEAQ (reference sequence). The CDR3 spells CASSLVPAGGAEAFF. For the CDR3, the DNA is TGTGCCAGCAGCTTAGTACCGGCAGGGGGCGCTGAAGCTTTCTTT.

This clonotype was counted a few times. This chain joins TRBV5-6 and TRBJ2-6, with D possibly being TRBD2 (5 bases). The V and J ends lost 0 bases and 2 bases respectively, with 12 bases between them. Per the germline V gene, CDR1 is SGHDT and CDR2 is YYEEEE. The CDR3 totals 17 residues. The CDR3 protein is CASSLERGGTGANVLTF. The DNA for the CDR3 is TGTGCCAGCAGCTTGGAACGTGGAGGCACTGGGGCCAACGTCCTGACTTTC.

This clonotype was found many times. The rearrangement uses TRBV12-3 or TRBV12-4 and TRBJ1-2; D is possibly TRBD1 (5 bases). V was pared by 6 bases and J by 0 bases, with 11 bases between. This CDR3 contains 14 residues. The CDR3 loop reads CASRQGASNYGYTF. For the CDR3, the DNA is TGTGCCAGCAGGCAGGGAGCTTCTAACTATGGCTACACCTTC.

At least ten counts were recorded for this clonotype. The chain's CDR3 is CASRKTVANSPLHF. CDR3 nucleotides: TGTGCCAGCAGGAAGACAGTAGCTAATTCACCCCTCCACTTT. V gene TRBV2 combines with J gene TRBJ1-6; TRBD1 might be the D (5 bases). The CDR3 contains 14 residues. Germline CDR1 and CDR2: SNHLY and FYNNEI. Deletions cut 6 bases from V and 6 bases from J, with 12 bases between. The full variable domain, completed using reference TRBV2 and TRBJ1-6, is EPEVTQTPSHQVTQMGQEVILRCVPISNHLYFYWYRQILGQKVEFLVSFYNNEISEKSEIFDDQFSVERPDGSNFTLKIRSTKLEDSAMYFCASRKTVANSPLHFGNGTRLTVT.

This clonotype was found many times. The chain uses TRBV2 and TRBJ2-7, with D perhaps matching TRBD2 (5 bases). CDR1 is SNHLY and CDR2 is FYNNEI in the germline V gene. The CDR3 extends over 13 amino acids. The V gene lost 5 bases and the J gene lost 3 bases, with 11 bases spanning the gap. CDR3 in amino acids: CASSPGLDYEQYF. CDR3 sequence (DNA): TGTGCCAGCAGTCCAGGACTGGACTACGAGCAGTACTTC.

This clonotype was counted many times. This chain connects TRBV2 to TRBJ1-4; 7 bases align to TRBD1. Germline V gives CDR1 SNHLY, CDR2 FYNNEI. Germline trimming cut 10 bases from V and 2 bases from J; bases unmatched to any gene: 4. CDR3 size: 13 residues. CDR3 DNA: TGTGCCACTCGACAGGGCACTAATGAAAAACTGTTTTTT. It encodes CATRQGTNEKLFF.

This clonotype showed up many times. The chain is built from TRBV10-3 and TRBJ1-2; the match to TRBD1 covers 10 bases. V lost 10 bases and J lost 4; bases outside the gene matches: 12. Germline V gene data show CDR1 as ENHRY and CDR2 as SYGVKD. The CDR3 runs to 15 residues. CDR3 sequence: CATMTWDRGSYGYTF. For the CDR3, the DNA is TGTGCCACCATGACTTGGGACAGGGGAAGCTATGGCTACACCTTC.

This clonotype was observed a handful of times. Here the CDR3 reads CASSLSRGQPQHF. The CDR3 DNA reads TGTGCCAGCAGTTTAAGCAGGGGTCAGCCCCAGCATTTT. The chain combines TRBV3-1 with TRBJ1-5, with D tentatively TRBD1 (6 bases). The CDR3 extends over 13 amino acids. The germline V gene encodes CDR1 LGHDT and CDR2 YNNKEL (reference sequence). The V end was cut by 6 bases, the J end by 6 bases, with 12 bases between.